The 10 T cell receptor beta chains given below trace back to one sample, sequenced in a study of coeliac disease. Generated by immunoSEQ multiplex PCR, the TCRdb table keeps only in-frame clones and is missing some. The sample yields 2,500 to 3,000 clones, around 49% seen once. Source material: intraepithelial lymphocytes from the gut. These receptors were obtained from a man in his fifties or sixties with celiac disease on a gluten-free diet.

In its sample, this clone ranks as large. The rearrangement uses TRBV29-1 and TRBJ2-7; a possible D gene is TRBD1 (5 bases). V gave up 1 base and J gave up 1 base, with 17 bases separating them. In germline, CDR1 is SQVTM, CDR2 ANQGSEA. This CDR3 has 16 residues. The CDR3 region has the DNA TGCAGCGTTGAAGGAGGTCAGGGTCTCATTTCCTACGAGCAGTACTTC. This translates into CSVEGGQGLISYEQYF.

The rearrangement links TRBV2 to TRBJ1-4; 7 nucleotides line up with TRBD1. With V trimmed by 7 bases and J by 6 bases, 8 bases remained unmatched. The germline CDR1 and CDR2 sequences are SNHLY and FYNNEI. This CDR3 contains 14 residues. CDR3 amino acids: CASTPQGSHEKLFF. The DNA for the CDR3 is TGTGCCAGCACCCCACAGGGGAGCCATGAAAAACTGTTTTTT.

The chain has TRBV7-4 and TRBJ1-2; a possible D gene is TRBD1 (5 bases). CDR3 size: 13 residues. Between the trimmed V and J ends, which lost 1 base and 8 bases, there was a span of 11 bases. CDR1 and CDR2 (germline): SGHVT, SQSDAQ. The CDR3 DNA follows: TGTGCCAGCAGCTTAGGGGGGGTGGACGGCTACACCTTC. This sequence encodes CASSLGGVDGYTF.

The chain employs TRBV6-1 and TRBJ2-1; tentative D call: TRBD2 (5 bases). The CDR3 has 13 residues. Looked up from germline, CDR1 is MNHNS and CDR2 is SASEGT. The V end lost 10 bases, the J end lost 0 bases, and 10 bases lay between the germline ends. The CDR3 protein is CAITGSSYNEQFF. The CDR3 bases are TGTGCCATCACGGGAAGCTCCTACAATGAGCAGTTCTTC.

The DNA of the CDR3 is TGTGCAAGTCGCTTAGCTAGTCACAGGGGCCCTTCCTATGGCTACACCTTC. The encoded protein is CASRLASHRGPSYGYTF. The chain couples TRBV12-2 to TRBJ1-2; TRBD1 is the table's D call, not checked against the DNA. TRBV12-2 corresponds to a pseudogene. There are 17 residues in the CDR3.

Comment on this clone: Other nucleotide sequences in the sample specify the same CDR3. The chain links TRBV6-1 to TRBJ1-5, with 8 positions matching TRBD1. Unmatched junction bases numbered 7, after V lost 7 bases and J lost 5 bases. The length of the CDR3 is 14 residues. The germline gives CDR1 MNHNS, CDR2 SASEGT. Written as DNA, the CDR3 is TGTGCCAGCAATCTAGGACAGGGTTATCAGCCCCAGCATTTT. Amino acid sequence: CASNLGQGYQPQHF.

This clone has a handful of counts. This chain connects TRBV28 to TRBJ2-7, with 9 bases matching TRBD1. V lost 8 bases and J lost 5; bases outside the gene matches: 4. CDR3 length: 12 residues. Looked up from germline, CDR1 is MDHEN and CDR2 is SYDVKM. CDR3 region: CASLGQGHEQYF. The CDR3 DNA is TGTGCCAGCTTGGGACAGGGCCACGAGCAGTACTTC.

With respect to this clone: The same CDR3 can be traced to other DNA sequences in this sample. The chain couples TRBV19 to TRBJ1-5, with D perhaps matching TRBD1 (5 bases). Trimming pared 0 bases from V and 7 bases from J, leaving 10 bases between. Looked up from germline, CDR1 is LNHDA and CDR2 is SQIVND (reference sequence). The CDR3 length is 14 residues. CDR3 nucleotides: TGTGCCAGTAGTATAGACAGGGATAGCCAGCCCCAGCATTTT. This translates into CASSIDRDSQPQHF.

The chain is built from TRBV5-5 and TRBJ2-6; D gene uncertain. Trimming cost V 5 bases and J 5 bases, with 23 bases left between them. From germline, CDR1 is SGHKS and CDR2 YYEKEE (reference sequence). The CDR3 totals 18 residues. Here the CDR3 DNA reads TGTGCCAGCAGTACTATTGTCTCGCACAAAAGTCGGGCCAACGTCCTGACTTTC. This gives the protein CASSTIVSHKSRANVLTF.

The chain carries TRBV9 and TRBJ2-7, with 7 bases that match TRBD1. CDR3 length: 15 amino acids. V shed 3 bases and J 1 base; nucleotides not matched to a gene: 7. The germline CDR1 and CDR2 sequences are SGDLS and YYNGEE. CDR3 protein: CASSASGGDSYEQYF. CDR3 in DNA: TGTGCCAGCAGCGCATCAGGGGGAGATTCCTACGAGCAGTACTTC.